This is a list of T cell receptor beta chains from one sample in a study of blood T cell repertoires in COVID-19. Clones were sequenced by immunoSEQ multiplex PCR, and TCRdb holds only the in-frame ones, with some missing. This sample has 100,000 to 130,000 clones, with just over 90% found just once. Sequenced: peripheral blood. The receptor set was obtained from a woman younger than 45 with acute or convalescent COVID-19. Each CDR3 is given with its conserved first and last residue. Each record gives: D gene, J gene, V gene, clone size, CDR3 length, CDR3 protein, CDR3 DNA. The D gene is left open where the match is weak. Size values are once, few and many counts, or a class for expanded clones, and some rows have none.

D: TRBD1
J: TRBJ2-1
V: TRBV6-5
size: .
length: 14
CDR3: CASNPGQYYNEQFF
DNA: TGTGCCAGCAACCCGGGACAGTACTACAATGAGCAGTTCTTC

D: .
J: TRBJ1-6
V: TRBV4-1
size: .
length: 15
CDR3: CASSHSGGSNSPLHF
DNA: TGCGCCAGCAGCCACAGCGGGGGCTCTAATTCACCCCTCCACTTT

D: .
J: TRBJ2-1
V: TRBV27
size: .
length: 16
CDR3: CASSLLATQVYNEQFF
DNA: TGTGCCAGCAGTTTATTGGCCACCCAAGTCTACAATGAGCAGTTCTTC

D: .
J: TRBJ2-5
V: TRBV3-1/TRBV3-2
size: .
length: 16
CDR3: CASSPSSGDGQETQYF
DNA: TGTGCCAGCAGCCCCTCGTCAGGTGACGGTCAAGAGACCCAGTACTTC

D: TRBD2
J: TRBJ2-1
V: TRBV7-9
size: .
length: 16
CDR3: CASSPNSGSHYNEQFF
DNA: TGTGCCAGCAGCCCAAATAGCGGGTCCCACTACAATGAGCAGTTCTTC

D: TRBD1
J: TRBJ1-1
V: TRBV11-3
size: .
length: 12
CDR3: CASKTGVTEAFF
DNA: TGTGCCAGCAAGACAGGGGTCACTGAAGCTTTCTTT

D: .
J: TRBJ1-5
V: TRBV6-6
size: once
length: 14
CDR3: CASKRAGTTQPQHF
DNA: TGTGCCAGCAAACGGGCAGGGACAACTCAGCCCCAGCATTTT

D: TRBD1
J: TRBJ1-3
V: TRBV11-3
size: once
length: 16
CDR3: CASSSTNRGPGNTIYF
DNA: TGTGCCAGCAGCTCAACGAACAGGGGGCCTGGAAACACCATATATTTT

D: .
J: TRBJ1-1
V: TRBV5-1
size: .
length: 13
CDR3: CASSYDSTGLAFF
DNA: TGCGCCAGCAGCTACGACTCTACAGGGTTAGCTTTCTTT

D: TRBD1
J: TRBJ2-1
V: TRBV7-2
size: .
length: 17
CDR3: CASSQVEQGQGFNEQFF
DNA: TGTGCCAGCAGCCAGGTCGAGCAGGGACAGGGGTTCAATGAGCAGTTCTTC

D: .
J: TRBJ1-5
V: TRBV28
size: .
length: 13
CDR3: CASYGQSNQPQHF
DNA: TGTGCCAGCTACGGACAGTCCAATCAGCCCCAGCATTTT

D: TRBD1
J: TRBJ1-1
V: TRBV12-5
size: .
length: 15
CDR3: CASGLVPTGGPEAFF
DNA: TGTGCTAGTGGTTTGGTCCCCACAGGGGGGCCTGAAGCTTTCTTT

D: .
J: TRBJ2-6
V: TRBV4-3
size: .
length: 17
CDR3: CASSQDRRLGGANVLTF
DNA: TGCGCCAGCAGCCAAGATCGGAGGCTCGGTGGGGCCAACGTCCTGACTTTC

D: .
J: TRBJ2-1
V: TRBV28
size: .
length: 15
CDR3: CASSLSRGLTDEQFF
DNA: TGTGCCAGCAGTTTATCCCGGGGTTTAACGGATGAGCAGTTCTTC

D: .
J: TRBJ2-1
V: TRBV23-1
size: .
length: 14
CDR3: CASEPAGDDDEQFF
DNA: TGCGCCAGCGAACCCGCAGGGGATGACGATGAGCAGTTCTTC

D: .
J: TRBJ1-5
V: TRBV30
size: .
length: 14
CDR3: CAWRDSGFGQPQHF
DNA: TGTGCCTGGAGAGACTCAGGGTTTGGTCAGCCCCAGCATTTT

D: .
J: TRBJ2-7
V: TRBV10-3
size: .
length: 15
CDR3: CAIRPGVGFRHEQYF
DNA: TGTGCCATCCGCCCCGGGGTGGGGTTTCGGCACGAGCAGTACTTC

D: TRBD1
J: TRBJ1-2
V: TRBV5-5
size: .
length: 15
CDR3: CASSLSRQGYYGYTF
DNA: TGTGCCAGCAGCTTGTCCCGACAGGGTTACTATGGCTACACCTTC

D: TRBD2
J: TRBJ2-1
V: TRBV5-4
size: .
length: 15
CDR3: CASSSSGGLYNEQFF
DNA: TGTGCCAGCAGCAGCAGCGGGGGGTTATACAATGAGCAGTTCTTC

D: .
J: TRBJ1-5
V: TRBV28
size: .
length: 14
CDR3: CASSLLARNQPQHF
DNA: TGTGCCAGCAGTTTATTGGCCAGAAATCAGCCCCAGCATTTT

D: .
J: TRBJ2-1
V: TRBV6-2/TRBV6-3
size: once
length: 14
CDR3: CASSYSQRYNEQFF
DNA: TGTGCCAGCAGTTACTCACAGAGATACAATGAGCAGTTCTTC

D: .
J: TRBJ2-2
V: TRBV3-1/TRBV3-2
size: .
length: 13
CDR3: CASSPYITGELFF
DNA: TGTGCCAGCAGCCCCTATATAACCGGGGAGCTGTTTTTT

D: TRBD1
J: TRBJ2-1
V: TRBV7-2
size: .
length: 16
CDR3: CASSLQTGDTYNEQFF
DNA: TGTGCCAGCAGCTTACAGACAGGGGACACCTACAATGAGCAGTTCTTC

D: .
J: TRBJ1-1
V: TRBV6-5
size: .
length: 12
CDR3: CASSYSTTEAFF
DNA: TGTGCCAGCAGTTACTCCACAACCGAAGCTTTCTTT

D: .
J: TRBJ1-4
V: TRBV5-1
size: .
length: 15
CDR3: CASSQDKGREEKLFF
DNA: TGCGCCAGCAGCCAGGACAAGGGTCGGGAGGAAAAACTGTTTTTT

D: .
J: TRBJ2-2
V: TRBV21-1
size: .
length: 20
CDR3: CASSKLGLAGGEGNTGELFF
DNA: TGTGCCAGCAGCAAACTAGGACTAGCGGGAGGGGAGGGCAACACCGGGGAGCTGTTTTTT

D: TRBD2
J: TRBJ2-3
V: TRBV4-2
size: once
length: 16
CDR3: CASSQELAGLTDTQYF
DNA: TGTGCCAGCAGCCAAGAACTAGCGGGCCTCACAGATACGCAGTATTTT

D: TRBD2
J: TRBJ2-3
V: TRBV27
size: .
length: 15
CDR3: CASSLSGASTDTQYF
DNA: TGTGCCAGCAGTTTAAGCGGGGCTAGCACAGATACGCAGTATTTT

D: .
J: TRBJ1-2
V: TRBV5-4
size: .
length: 13
CDR3: CASSASRQYGYTF
DNA: TGTGCCAGCAGCGCGTCCAGACAGTATGGCTACACCTTC

D: .
J: TRBJ1-2
V: TRBV29-1
size: .
length: 12
CDR3: CSVRQDYYGYTF
DNA: TGCAGCGTCCGACAGGATTACTATGGCTACACCTTC

D: .
J: TRBJ2-2
V: TRBV14
size: .
length: 13
CDR3: CASSKDLERELFF
DNA: TGTGCCAGCAGCAAAGATCTAGAGAGGGAGCTGTTTTTT

D: .
J: TRBJ1-6
V: TRBV28
size: .
length: 14
CDR3: CASSRQPGNSPLHF
DNA: TGTGCCAGCAGTCGACAGCCTGGTAATTCACCCCTCCACTTT

D: .
J: TRBJ1-2
V: TRBV5-1
size: .
length: 17
CDR3: CASSPGVGRADYSGYTF
DNA: TGCGCCAGCAGCCCGGGGGTAGGGAGGGCTGACTATAGTGGCTACACCTTC

D: .
J: TRBJ2-7
V: TRBV7-8
size: .
length: 15
CDR3: CASSFYLGDSYEQYF
DNA: TGTGCCAGCAGCTTTTACCTCGGAGATTCCTACGAGCAGTACTTC

D: TRBD2
J: TRBJ2-7
V: TRBV14
size: .
length: 15
CDR3: CASSSLAGGTYEQYF
DNA: TGTGCCAGCAGCTCGCTAGCGGGAGGAACCTACGAGCAGTACTTC

D: .
J: TRBJ1-1
V: TRBV10-3
size: .
length: 13
CDR3: CAIRGRSDTEAFF
DNA: TGTGCCATCAGGGGCAGGTCCGACACTGAAGCTTTCTTT

D: .
J: TRBJ2-1
V: TRBV5-1
size: .
length: 16
CDR3: CASSDLGGTAYNEQFF
DNA: TGCGCCAGCAGCGACCTTGGGGGGACTGCCTACAATGAGCAGTTCTTC

D: TRBD1
J: TRBJ1-5
V: TRBV6-2/TRBV6-3
size: .
length: 18
CDR3: CASSERTGTFIGSQPQHF
DNA: TGTGCCAGCAGTGAGAGGACAGGGACGTTTATAGGGTCTCAGCCCCAGCATTTT

D: .
J: TRBJ2-1
V: TRBV2
size: .
length: 15
CDR3: CASTQGSTAYNEQFF
DNA: TGTGCCAGCACCCAGGGCAGTACAGCATACAATGAGCAGTTCTTC

D: TRBD1
J: TRBJ1-1
V: TRBV6-5
size: .
length: 14
CDR3: CASSRQGRNTEAFF
DNA: TGTGCCAGCAGTCGACAGGGCCGGAACACTGAAGCTTTCTTT

D: .
J: TRBJ2-3
V: TRBV9
size: .
length: 17
CDR3: CASSVSLLDREADTQYF
DNA: TGTGCCAGCAGCGTAAGCCTTCTCGACAGGGAGGCAGATACGCAGTATTTT

D: .
J: TRBJ1-5
V: TRBV6-5
size: few
length: 14
CDR3: CASSSGGTNQPQHF
DNA: TGTGCCAGCAGCTCCGGAGGGACTAATCAGCCCCAGCATTTT

D: .
J: TRBJ1-6
V: TRBV14
size: .
length: 15
CDR3: CASSQDQWSRSPLHF
DNA: TGTGCCAGCAGCCAAGATCAATGGAGCCGTTCACCCCTCCACTTT

D: TRBD2
J: TRBJ2-7
V: TRBV27
size: .
length: 17
CDR3: CASSKLRGTSGAYEQYF
DNA: TGTGCCAGCAGCAAACTCCGAGGGACTAGCGGAGCCTACGAGCAGTACTTC

D: .
J: TRBJ1-3
V: TRBV4-3
size: once
length: 16
CDR3: CASSQDPRGTGNTIYF
DNA: TGCGCCAGCAGCCAAGATCCCCGGGGGACTGGAAACACCATATATTTT

D: TRBD2
J: TRBJ2-1
V: TRBV7-8
size: .
length: 18
CDR3: CASRQPGAASGRYNEQFF
DNA: TGTGCCAGCAGGCAACCTGGAGCGGCTAGCGGGAGGTACAATGAGCAGTTCTTC

D: .
J: TRBJ1-1
V: TRBV9
size: .
length: 15
CDR3: CASSVVPGSNTEAFF
DNA: TGTGCCAGCAGCGTAGTCCCCGGTTCCAACACTGAAGCTTTCTTT

D: .
J: TRBJ1-2
V: TRBV14
size: .
length: 15
CDR3: CASSPLEGGQYGYTF
DNA: TGTGCCAGCAGCCCCCTGGAGGGTGGTCAATATGGCTACACCTTC

D: .
J: TRBJ1-2
V: TRBV4-2
size: .
length: 18
CDR3: CASSQGPPADRNNYGYTF
DNA: TGTGCCAGCAGCCAGGGTCCCCCCGCAGACAGAAATAACTATGGCTACACCTTC

D: .
J: TRBJ1-6
V: TRBV6-2/TRBV6-3
size: .
length: 16
CDR3: CASSYSPGARNSPLHF
DNA: TGTGCCAGCAGTTACTCTCCAGGGGCGCGAAATTCACCCCTCCACTTT

D: .
J: TRBJ1-2
V: TRBV6-5
size: .
length: 15
CDR3: CASSYSRGGFRGYTF
DNA: TGTGCCAGCAGTTACTCCCGAGGAGGTTTCAGGGGCTACACCTTC

D: TRBD2
J: TRBJ2-5
V: TRBV4-1
size: .
length: 16
CDR3: CASSQLAGQFQETQYF
DNA: TGCGCCAGCAGCCAGCTAGCGGGACAATTTCAAGAGACCCAGTACTTC

D: .
J: TRBJ1-1
V: TRBV9
size: .
length: 13
CDR3: CASSVDGFSEAFF
DNA: TGTGCCAGCAGCGTAGACGGTTTTAGCGAAGCTTTCTTT

D: .
J: TRBJ1-2
V: TRBV12-3/TRBV12-4
size: .
length: 13
CDR3: CASSPWGGDGYTF
DNA: TGTGCCAGCAGCCCCTGGGGGGGGGATGGCTACACCTTC